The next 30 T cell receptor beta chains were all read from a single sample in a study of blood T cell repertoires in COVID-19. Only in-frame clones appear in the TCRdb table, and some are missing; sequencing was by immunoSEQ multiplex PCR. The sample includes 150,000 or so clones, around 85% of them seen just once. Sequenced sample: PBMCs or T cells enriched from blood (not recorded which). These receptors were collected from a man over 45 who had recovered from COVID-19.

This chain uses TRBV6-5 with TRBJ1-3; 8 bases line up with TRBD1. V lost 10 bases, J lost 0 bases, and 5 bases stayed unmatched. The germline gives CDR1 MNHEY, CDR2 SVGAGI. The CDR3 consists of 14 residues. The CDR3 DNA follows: TGTGCCACTGGGACAGGTCGCTCTGGAAACACCATATATTTT. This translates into CATGTGRSGNTIYF.

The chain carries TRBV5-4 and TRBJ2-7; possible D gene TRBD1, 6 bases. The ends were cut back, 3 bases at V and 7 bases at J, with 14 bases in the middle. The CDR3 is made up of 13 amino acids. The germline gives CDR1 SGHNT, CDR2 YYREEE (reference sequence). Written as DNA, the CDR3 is TGTGCCAGCAGCTCCCTACAGGGACGAGAGCAGTACTTC. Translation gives CASSSLQGREQYF. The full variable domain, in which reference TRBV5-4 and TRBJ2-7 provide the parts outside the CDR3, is ETGVTQSPTHLIKTRGQQVTLRCSSQSGHNTVSWYQQALGQGPQFIFQYYREEENGRGNFPPRFSGLQFPNYSSELNVNALELDDSALYLCASSSLQGREQYFGPGTRLTVT.

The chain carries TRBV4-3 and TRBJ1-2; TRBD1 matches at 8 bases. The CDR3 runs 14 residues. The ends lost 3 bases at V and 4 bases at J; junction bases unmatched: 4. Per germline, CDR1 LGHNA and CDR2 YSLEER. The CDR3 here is CASSHGGTGYGYTF. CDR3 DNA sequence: TGCGCCAGCAGCCATGGCGGGACAGGCTATGGCTACACCTTC.

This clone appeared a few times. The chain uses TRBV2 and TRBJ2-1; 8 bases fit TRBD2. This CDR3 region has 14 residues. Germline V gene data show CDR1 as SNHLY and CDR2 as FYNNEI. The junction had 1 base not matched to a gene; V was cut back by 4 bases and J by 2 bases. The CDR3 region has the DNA TGTGCCAGCAGTGGTAGCGGGGCCTACAATGAGCAGTTCTTC. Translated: CASSGSGAYNEQFF.

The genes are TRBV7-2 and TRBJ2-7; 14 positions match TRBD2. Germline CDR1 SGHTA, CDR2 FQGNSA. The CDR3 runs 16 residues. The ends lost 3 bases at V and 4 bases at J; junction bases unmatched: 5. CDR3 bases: TGTGCCAGCAGCTTGGGACTAGCGGGGGAGGGATACGAGCAGTACTTC. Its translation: CASSLGLAGEGYEQYF.

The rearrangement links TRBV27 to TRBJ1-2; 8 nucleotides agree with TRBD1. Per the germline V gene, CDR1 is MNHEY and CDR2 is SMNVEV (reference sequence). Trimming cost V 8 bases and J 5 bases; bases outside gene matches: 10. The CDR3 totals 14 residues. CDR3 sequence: CASHRGGQGYGYTF. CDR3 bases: TGTGCCAGCCACCGAGGAGGACAGGGTTATGGCTACACCTTC.

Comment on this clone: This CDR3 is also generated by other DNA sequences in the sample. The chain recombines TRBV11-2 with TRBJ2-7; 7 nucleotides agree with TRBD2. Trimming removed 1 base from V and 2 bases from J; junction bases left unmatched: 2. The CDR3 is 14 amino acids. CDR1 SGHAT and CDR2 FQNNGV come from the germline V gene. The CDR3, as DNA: TGTGCCAGCAGCTTAGGGGGAGGGCCCTACGAGCAGTACTTC. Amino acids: CASSLGGGPYEQYF.

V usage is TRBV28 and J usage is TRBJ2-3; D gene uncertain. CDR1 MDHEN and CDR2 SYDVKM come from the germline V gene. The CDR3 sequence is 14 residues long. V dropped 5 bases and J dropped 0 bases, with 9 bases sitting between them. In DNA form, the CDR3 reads TGTGCCAGCAGTCCCCACTCCAGCACAGATACGCAGTATTTT. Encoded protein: CASSPHSSTDTQYF.

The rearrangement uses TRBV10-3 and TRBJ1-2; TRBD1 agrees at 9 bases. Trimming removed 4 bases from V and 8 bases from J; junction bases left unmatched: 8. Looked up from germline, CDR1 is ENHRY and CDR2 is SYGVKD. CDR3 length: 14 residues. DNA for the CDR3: TGTGCCATCAGTGCCGGGACAGGGCGTAACGGCTACACCTTC. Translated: CAISAGTGRNGYTF.

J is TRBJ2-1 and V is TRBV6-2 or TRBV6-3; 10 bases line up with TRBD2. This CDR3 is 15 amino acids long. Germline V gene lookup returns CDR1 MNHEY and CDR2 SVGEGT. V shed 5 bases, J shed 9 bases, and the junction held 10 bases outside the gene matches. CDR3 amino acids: CASSGLADRNGEQFF. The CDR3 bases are TGTGCCAGCAGTGGACTAGCGGACAGAAATGGTGAGCAGTTCTTC.

The CDR3, as DNA: TGCAGCGGACAGGATGGCGGGGGGGACACTGAAGCTTTCTTT. Residues: CSGQDGGGDTEAFF. This rearrangement joins TRBV29-1 to TRBJ1-1; TRBD1 is a possible D gene (6 bases). In germline, CDR1 is SQVTM, CDR2 ANQGSEA. CDR3 length: 14 amino acids. V was clipped by 7 bases and J by 3 bases, with 18 bases between them.

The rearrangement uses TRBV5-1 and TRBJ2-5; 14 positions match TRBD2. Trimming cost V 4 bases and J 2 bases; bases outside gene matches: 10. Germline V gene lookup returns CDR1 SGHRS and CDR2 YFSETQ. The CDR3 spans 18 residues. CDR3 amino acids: CASSRPTSGGVIQETQYF. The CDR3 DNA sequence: TGCGCCAGCAGCCGACCGACTAGCGGGGGGGTTATACAAGAGACCCAGTACTTC.

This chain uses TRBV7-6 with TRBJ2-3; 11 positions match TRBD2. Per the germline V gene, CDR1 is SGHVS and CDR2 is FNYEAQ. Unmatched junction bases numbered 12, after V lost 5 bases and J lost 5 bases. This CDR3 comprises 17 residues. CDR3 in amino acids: CASSPYSGGAHGDTQYF. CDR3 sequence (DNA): TGTGCCAGCAGCCCCTATAGCGGGGGGGCCCACGGAGATACGCAGTATTTT.

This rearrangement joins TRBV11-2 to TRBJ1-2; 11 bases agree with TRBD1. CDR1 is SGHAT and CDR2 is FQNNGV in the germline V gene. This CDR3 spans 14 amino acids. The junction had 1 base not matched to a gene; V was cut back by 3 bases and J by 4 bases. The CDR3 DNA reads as TGTGCCAGCAGCTTCGGGACAGGGGGCTATGGCTACACCTTC. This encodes CASSFGTGGYGYTF.

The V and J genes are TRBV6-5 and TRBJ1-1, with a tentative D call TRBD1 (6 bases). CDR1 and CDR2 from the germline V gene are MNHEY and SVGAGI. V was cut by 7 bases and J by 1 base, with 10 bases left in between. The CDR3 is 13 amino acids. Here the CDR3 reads CASTTDRNTEAFF. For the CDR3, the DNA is TGTGCCAGCACCACGGACAGGAACACTGAAGCTTTCTTT.

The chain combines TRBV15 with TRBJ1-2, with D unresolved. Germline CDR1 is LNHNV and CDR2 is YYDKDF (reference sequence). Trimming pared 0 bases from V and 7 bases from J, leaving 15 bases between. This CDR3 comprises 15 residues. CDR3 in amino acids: CATSRDLAGLFGYTF. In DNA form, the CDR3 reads TGTGCCACCAGCAGAGATTTGGCAGGTCTCTTTGGCTACACCTTC.

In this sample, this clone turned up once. The CDR3 is CASSAGQGLGTQYF. As DNA, the CDR3 is TGCGCCAGCAGCGCGGGACAGGGGCTGGGGACCCAGTACTTC. The chain is built from TRBV5-1 and TRBJ2-5; 10 bases align to TRBD1. There are 14 residues in the CDR3. Germline V CDR1 and CDR2: SGHRS, YFSETQ. With 4 bases clipped from V and 7 bases from J, the junction kept 7 bases outside the gene matches.

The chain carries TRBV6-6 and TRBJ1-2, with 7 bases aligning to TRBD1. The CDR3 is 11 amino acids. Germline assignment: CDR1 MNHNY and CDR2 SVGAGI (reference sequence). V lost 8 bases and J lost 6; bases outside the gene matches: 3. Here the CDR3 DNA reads TGTGCCAGCGGTCAGGGGGATGGCTACACCTTC. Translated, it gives CASGQGDGYTF.

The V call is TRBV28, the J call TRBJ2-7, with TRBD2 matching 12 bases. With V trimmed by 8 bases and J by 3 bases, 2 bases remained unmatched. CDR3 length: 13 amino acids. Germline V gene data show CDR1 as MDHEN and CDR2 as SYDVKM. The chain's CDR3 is CASVTSGGYEQYF. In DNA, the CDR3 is TGTGCCAGCGTGACTAGCGGGGGCTACGAGCAGTACTTC.

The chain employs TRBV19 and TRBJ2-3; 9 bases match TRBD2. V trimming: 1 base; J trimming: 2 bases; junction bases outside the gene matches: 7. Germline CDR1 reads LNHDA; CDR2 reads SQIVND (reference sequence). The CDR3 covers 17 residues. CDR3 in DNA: TGTGCCAGTAGTATAGTTTGGGTAGCGGGGGCCACAGATACGCAGTATTTT. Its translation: CASSIVWVAGATDTQYF. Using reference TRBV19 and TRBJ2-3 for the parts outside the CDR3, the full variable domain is DGGITQSPKYLFRKEGQNVTLSCEQNLNHDAMYWYRQDPGQGLRLIYYSQIVNDFQKGDIAEGYSVSREKKESFPLTVTSAQKNPTAFYLCASSIVWVAGATDTQYFGPGTRLTVL.

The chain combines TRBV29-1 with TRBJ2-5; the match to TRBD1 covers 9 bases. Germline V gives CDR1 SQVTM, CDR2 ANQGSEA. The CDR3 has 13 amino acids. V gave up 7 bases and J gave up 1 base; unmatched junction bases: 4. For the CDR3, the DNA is TGCAGCGGTGGGGACAGGGCCCAAGAGACCCAGTACTTC. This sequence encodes CSGGDRAQETQYF.

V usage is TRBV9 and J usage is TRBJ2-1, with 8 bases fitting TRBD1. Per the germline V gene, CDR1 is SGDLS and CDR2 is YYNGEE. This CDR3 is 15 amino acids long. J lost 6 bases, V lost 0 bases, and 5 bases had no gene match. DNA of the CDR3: TGTGCCAGCAGCGTAGGACAGGGGAGGATCAATGAGCAGTTCTTC. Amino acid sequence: CASSVGQGRINEQFF.

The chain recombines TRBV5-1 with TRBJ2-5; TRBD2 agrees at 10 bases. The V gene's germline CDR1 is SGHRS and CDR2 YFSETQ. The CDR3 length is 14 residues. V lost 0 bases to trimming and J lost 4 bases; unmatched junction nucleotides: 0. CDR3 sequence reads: CASSLGTSGETQYF. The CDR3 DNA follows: TGCGCCAGCAGCTTGGGGACTAGCGGAGAGACCCAGTACTTC.

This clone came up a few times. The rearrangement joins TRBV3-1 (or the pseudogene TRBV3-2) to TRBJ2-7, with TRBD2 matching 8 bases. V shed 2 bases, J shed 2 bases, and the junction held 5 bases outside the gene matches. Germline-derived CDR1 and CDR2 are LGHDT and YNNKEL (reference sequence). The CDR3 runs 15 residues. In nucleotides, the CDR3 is TGTGCCAGCAGCCAACAAGCGGGAGCTACCTACGAGCAGTACTTC. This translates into CASSQQAGATYEQYF.

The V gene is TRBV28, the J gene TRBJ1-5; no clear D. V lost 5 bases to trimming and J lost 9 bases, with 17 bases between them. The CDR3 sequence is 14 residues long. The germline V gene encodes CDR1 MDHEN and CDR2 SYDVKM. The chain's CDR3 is CASSLGGIGGPQHF. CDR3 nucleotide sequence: TGTGCCAGCAGTCTCGGCGGGATAGGTGGGCCCCAGCATTTT.

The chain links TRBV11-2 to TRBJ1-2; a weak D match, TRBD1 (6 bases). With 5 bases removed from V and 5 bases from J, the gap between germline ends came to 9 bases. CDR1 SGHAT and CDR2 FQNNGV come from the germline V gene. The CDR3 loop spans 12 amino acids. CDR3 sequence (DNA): TGTGCCAGCAGCCCCCAGGGGTATGGCTACACCTTC. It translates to CASSPQGYGYTF.

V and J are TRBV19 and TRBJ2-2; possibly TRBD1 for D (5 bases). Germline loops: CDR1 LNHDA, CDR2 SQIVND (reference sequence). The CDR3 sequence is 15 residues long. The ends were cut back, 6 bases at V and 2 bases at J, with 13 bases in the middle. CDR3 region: CASSLGHFNTGELFF. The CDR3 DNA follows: TGTGCCAGTAGCCTCGGACATTTCAACACCGGGGAGCTGTTTTTT.

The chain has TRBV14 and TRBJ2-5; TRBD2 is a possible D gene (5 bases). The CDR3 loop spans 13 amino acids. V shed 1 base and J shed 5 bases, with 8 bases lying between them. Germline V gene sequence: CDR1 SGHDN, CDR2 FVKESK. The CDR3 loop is CASSQGEPETQYF. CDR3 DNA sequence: TGTGCCAGCAGCCAAGGGGAGCCGGAGACCCAGTACTTC. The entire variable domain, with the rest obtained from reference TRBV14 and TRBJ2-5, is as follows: EAGVTQFPSHSVIEKGQTVTLRCDPISGHDNLYWYRRVMGKEIKFLLHFVKESKQDESGMPNNRFLAERTGGTYSTLKVQPAELEDSGVYFCASSQGEPETQYFGPGTRLLVL.

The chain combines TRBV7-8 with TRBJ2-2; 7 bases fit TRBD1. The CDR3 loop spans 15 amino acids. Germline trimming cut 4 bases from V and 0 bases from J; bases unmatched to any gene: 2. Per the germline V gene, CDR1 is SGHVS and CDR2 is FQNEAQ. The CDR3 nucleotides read TGTGCCAGCAGCTACGACAGGGCGAACACCGGGGAGCTGTTTTTT. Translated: CASSYDRANTGELFF. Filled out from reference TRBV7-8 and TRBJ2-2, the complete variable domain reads GAGVSQSPRYKVAKRGQDVALRCDPISGHVSLFWYQQALGQGPEFLTYFQNEAQLDKSGLPSDRFFAERPEGSVSTLKIQRTQQEDSAVYLCASSYDRANTGELFFGEGSRLTVL.

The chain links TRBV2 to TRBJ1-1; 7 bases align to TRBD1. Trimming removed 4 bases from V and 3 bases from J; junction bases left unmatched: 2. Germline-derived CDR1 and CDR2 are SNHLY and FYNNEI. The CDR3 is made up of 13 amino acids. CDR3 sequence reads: CASSADRDTEAFF. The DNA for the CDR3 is TGTGCCAGCAGTGCAGACAGGGACACTGAAGCTTTCTTT.